The clone carrying this TCR beta chain has only a few counts. Its matching antigen is unknown. Authors' processing steps: Building a distant-metastasis classifier for papillary thyroid cancer drew on CDR3 differences across clinicopathological groups. Using MiXCR, TCRdb re-called clones from the PCR reads. The V and J calls, along with clone size, are taken from TCRdb and not from the paper's own processing. The sample contains 30,000 to 40,000 clones, 35% to 40% of which appear only once. In germline, CDR1 is LGHNT, CDR2 FRNRAP. The CDR3 loop spans 13 amino acids. Trimming stripped 2 bases from V and 3 bases from J, with 7 bases between. These data are taken from a study of metastatic and nonmetastatic thyroid tumors. As for the study in general: Repertoire comparison spanned blood and tumor or nodule tissue of malignant and benign thyroid patients.

None of the patients had undergone any treatment ahead of thyroid surgery. General study points: The study reportedly found significantly higher TCR beta diversity in malignant thyroid tumors than benign nodules, in blood and tumor.

The sequence derives from a female donor with papillary thyroid cancer or a benign thyroid nodule (not recorded which). Some clones in this sample may be carry-over from other donors' samples. Material for sequencing was tumor tissue. This sequence joins TRBV12-5 and TRBJ1-2; no definite D call. Here the CDR3 DNA reads TGTGCTAGTGGTTTGTCCCCAGACTATGGCTACACCTTC. It encodes CASGLSPDYGYTF.